These 10 T cell receptor beta chains originate from one sample sequenced in a study of shared clonotypes between healthy human individuals. The method was immunoSEQ multiplex PCR; TCRdb's version includes in-frame clones alone and lacks a portion of them. The top ten hold approximately 1.1% of the sample, which has approximately 1,500,000 clones, approximately 96% seen once. The sequenced sample consisted of naive CD4+ T cells sorted from blood. Noted subset: CD45RA+ positively selected. All receptors come from a man younger than 45 in good health.

V and J are TRBV29-1 and TRBJ2-3; tentative D call: TRBD1 (6 bases). The V end lost 3 bases, the J end lost 0 bases, and 13 bases lay between the germline ends. The CDR3 has 15 amino acids. CDR1 and CDR2 from the germline V gene are SQVTM and ANQGSEA. The CDR3 sequence is CSVEGGQSSTDTQYF. DNA for the CDR3: TGCAGCGTTGAGGGCGGACAGTCTAGCACAGATACGCAGTATTTT.

The chain couples TRBV7-2 to TRBJ2-2; D is undetermined. CDR3 length: 13 residues. Germline V gene data show CDR1 as SGHTA and CDR2 as FQGNSA. V lost 4 bases and J lost 1, with 4 bases in between. CDR3 coding DNA: TGTGCCAGCAGCTCCGGGAACACCGGGGAGCTGTTTTTT. The encoded protein is CASSSGNTGELFF.

The J gene is TRBJ1-2, the V gene TRBV25-1; no clear D gene. The CDR3 runs to 15 residues. Trimming removed 2 bases at V and 7 bases at J, with 17 bases between. Looked up from germline, CDR1 is MGHDK and CDR2 is SYGVNS. This CDR3 reads CASSEPTGYMRGYTF. In DNA, the CDR3 is TGTGCCAGCAGTGAACCGACGGGATATATGCGTGGCTACACCTTC.

The CDR3 reads CAWSREGGFYEKLFF. CDR3 bases: TGTGCCTGGAGCAGGGAAGGGGGGTTTTATGAAAAACTGTTTTTT. The chain links TRBV30 to TRBJ1-4; D possibly corresponds to TRBD1 (6 bases). CDR3 length equals 15 residues. Germline-derived CDR1 and CDR2 are GTSNPN and SVGIG (reference sequence). Between the trimmed V and J ends, which lost 3 bases and 6 bases, there was a span of 17 bases.

The rearrangement uses TRBV18 and TRBJ1-1; 11 bases line up with TRBD1. CDR1 is KGHSH and CDR2 is LQKENI in the germline V gene. The CDR3 has 16 residues. V lost 5 bases to trimming and J lost 5 bases; unmatched junction nucleotides: 10. CDR3 region: CASSGGTGGSVTEAFF. The DNA of the CDR3 is TGTGCCAGCTCAGGAGGGACAGGGGGATCTGTTACTGAAGCTTTCTTT.

This chain uses TRBV7-2 with TRBJ2-2; TRBD2 is a possible D gene (6 bases). The CDR3 contains 17 residues. The V gene's germline CDR1 is SGHTA and CDR2 FQGNSA. Trimming removed 5 bases at V and 5 bases at J, with 21 bases between. The CDR3 sequence: CASSPRVGRGETGELFF. DNA for the CDR3: TGTGCCAGCAGCCCCCGAGTGGGGCGGGGAGAAACCGGGGAGCTGTTTTTT.

The chain recombines TRBV28 with TRBJ2-4; no reliable D call. V shed 7 bases and J shed 0 bases, with 16 bases lying between them. The V gene's germline CDR1 is MDHEN and CDR2 SYDVKM. The CDR3 runs to 16 residues. CDR3 DNA: TGTGCCAGCAAGGACGGATTAAACCTAGCCAAAAACATTCAGTACTTC. It translates to CASKDGLNLAKNIQYF. Combining the CDR3 with reference TRBV28 and TRBJ2-4 gives the whole variable domain DVKVTQSSRYLVKRTGEKVFLECVQDMDHENMFWYRQDPGLGLRLIYFSYDVKMKEKGDIPEGYSVSREKKERFSLILESASTNQTSMYLCASKDGLNLAKNIQYFGAGTRLSVL.

The chain is built from TRBV21-1 and TRBJ2-4; the table names TRBD2, a call not compared with the DNA. TRBV21-1 is flagged as a pseudogene. The CDR3 sequence is 16 residues long. CDR3 sequence reads: CASSKVGRVDRNIQYF. As DNA, the CDR3 is TGTGCCAGCAGCAAAGTTGGGAGGGTAGACAGAAACATTCAGTACTTC.

This clone appeared once. CDR3 in DNA: TGTGCCAGTAGTATCTCCCACGGGGAGACCACTGAAGCTTTCTTT. Translated: CASSISHGETTEAFF. The V gene is TRBV19, the J gene TRBJ1-1; D is unclear. Deletions cut 3 bases from V and 4 bases from J, with 15 bases between. Germline CDR1 is LNHDA and CDR2 is SQIVND (reference sequence). The CDR3 spans 15 residues. The full variable domain, with the rest looked up from reference TRBV19 and TRBJ1-1, is DGGITQSPKYLFRKEGQNVTLSCEQNLNHDAMYWYRQDPGQGLRLIYYSQIVNDFQKGDIAEGYSVSREKKESFPLTVTSAQKNPTAFYLCASSISHGETTEAFFGQGTRLTVV.

The CDR3 sequence: CASSLLAGASGANVLTF. The CDR3 DNA reads as TGTGCCAGCAGCTTACTAGCGGGGGCCTCTGGGGCCAACGTCCTGACTTTC. V gene TRBV7-6 combines with J gene TRBJ2-6, with 10 bases aligning to TRBD2. The germline V gene encodes CDR1 SGHVS and CDR2 FNYEAQ. This CDR3 spans 17 amino acids. Germline trimming cut 2 bases from V and 0 bases from J; bases unmatched to any gene: 1.